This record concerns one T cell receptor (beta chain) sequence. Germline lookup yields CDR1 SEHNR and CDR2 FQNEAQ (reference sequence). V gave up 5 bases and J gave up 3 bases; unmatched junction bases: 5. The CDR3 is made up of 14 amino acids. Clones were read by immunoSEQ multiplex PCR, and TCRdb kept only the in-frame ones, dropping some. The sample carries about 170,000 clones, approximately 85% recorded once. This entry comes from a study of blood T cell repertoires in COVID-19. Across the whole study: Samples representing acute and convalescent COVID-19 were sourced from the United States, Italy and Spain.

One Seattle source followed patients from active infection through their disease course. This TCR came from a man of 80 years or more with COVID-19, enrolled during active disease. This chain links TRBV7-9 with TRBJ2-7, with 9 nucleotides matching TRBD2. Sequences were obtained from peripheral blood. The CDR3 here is CASSPGTSYYEQYF. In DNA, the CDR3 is TGTGCCAGCAGCCCCGGGACTAGCTACTACGAGCAGTACTTC. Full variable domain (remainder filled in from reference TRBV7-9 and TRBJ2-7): DTGVSQNPRHKITKRGQNVTFRCDPISEHNRLYWYRQTLGQGPEFLTYFQNEAQLEKSRLLSDRFSAERPKGSFSTLEIQRTEQGDSAMYLCASSPGTSYYEQYFGPGTRLTVT.